This TCR beta chain was documented in a study of shared clonotypes between healthy human individuals. At the level of the study: Each donor's CD4 naive and CD4 memory cells filled three plates apiece, CD8 naive two, and CD8 memory one.

The authors ran the assay at deep level. Assay used: immunoSEQ multiplex PCR; TCRdb lists only in-frame clones, some missing. In the table there are about 580,000 clones, 95% to 98% of which are singletons. Points from the study as a whole: The sharing of 5% to 6.5% of naive CD4 clonotypes was seen across several donors.

The length of the CDR3 is 17 residues. V dropped 4 bases and J dropped 2; count of bases not matched to a gene: 12. In germline, CDR1 is SGHTA, CDR2 FQGNSA. CD45RO-negative CD8 cells positively selected for CCR7 made up the naive population, which excluded terminally differentiated effector memory CD45RA+ cells. All the donors were Caucasian adults who lived in Nashville, Tennessee. As to this clone: Its antigen remains unknown.

The TCR comes from a man aged 25-40 years in good health. V usage is TRBV7-2 and J usage is TRBJ2-3, with 7 bases aligning to TRBD2. What was sequenced was naive CD8+ T cells sorted from blood. CDR3 sequence: CASSWISGRTDTDTQYF. DNA of the CDR3: TGTGCCAGCAGCTGGATTAGCGGGCGGACTGACACAGATACGCAGTATTTT.